These 16 T cell receptor beta chains share one sample of origin, sequenced in a study of blood T cell repertoires in COVID-19. Profiled with immunoSEQ multiplex PCR; TCRdb holds only in-frame clones, not every one. The sample yields 40,000 to 60,000 clones, around 84% seen once. Specimen: peripheral blood. The receptor set was obtained from a man at least 80 years old with active COVID-19.

V is TRBV28 and J is TRBJ2-5; no definite D call. This CDR3 is 12 amino acids long. The V and J ends lost 4 bases and 5 bases respectively, with 8 bases between them. Germline assignment: CDR1 MDHEN and CDR2 SYDVKM. For the CDR3, the DNA is TGTGCCAGCAGTTCCCGTTCGGAGACCCAGTACTTC. This sequence encodes CASSSRSETQYF. Full variable domain (rest looked up from reference TRBV28 and TRBJ2-5): DVKVTQSSRYLVKRTGEKVFLECVQDMDHENMFWYRQDPGLGLRLIYFSYDVKMKEKGDIPEGYSVSREKKERFSLILESASTNQTSMYLCASSSRSETQYFGPGTRLLVL.

The chain uses TRBV28 and TRBJ1-3; 9 nucleotides match TRBD1. V gave up 3 bases and J gave up 2 bases; unmatched junction bases: 8. CDR1 is MDHEN and CDR2 is SYDVKM in the germline V gene. This CDR3 is 17 amino acids long. The CDR3 DNA reads as TGTGCCAGCAGTTTCGCTATGACAGGGGGGACTGGAAACACCATATATTTT. It encodes CASSFAMTGGTGNTIYF.

This chain connects TRBV11-1 to TRBJ2-7; 7 bases agree with TRBD2. This CDR3 has 15 amino acids. With 3 bases clipped from V and 0 bases from J, the junction kept 5 bases outside the gene matches. In germline, CDR1 is SGHAT, CDR2 FQDESV (reference sequence). The CDR3 DNA reads TGTGCCAGCAGCTTGGGGGGGAGCTTCTCCTACGAGCAGTACTTC. Its protein is CASSLGGSFSYEQYF.

The J gene is TRBJ2-7, the V gene TRBV9; TRBD1 matches at 11 bases. CDR1 SGDLS and CDR2 YYNGEE come from the germline V gene. This CDR3 has 14 residues. Germline trimming cut 3 bases from V and 5 bases from J; bases unmatched to any gene: 4. The CDR3 spells CASSEGTGGHEQYF. The CDR3 region has the DNA TGTGCCAGCAGCGAAGGGACAGGGGGGCACGAGCAGTACTTC.

This chain joins TRBV30 and TRBJ1-2; perhaps TRBD1 as D (5 bases). The CDR3 extends over 13 amino acids. Per germline, CDR1 GTSNPN and CDR2 SVGIG (reference sequence). V lost 5 bases, J lost 6 bases, and 16 bases lay in between. Written as DNA, the CDR3 is TGTGCCTGGGAACCCGGGGACTCACATGGCTACACCTTC. Translating gives CAWEPGDSHGYTF.

This chain connects TRBV27 to TRBJ2-5; 10 nucleotides align to TRBD2. The trim removed 5 bases at V and 4 bases at J, leaving 16 bases unmatched. Germline V gene data show CDR1 as MNHEY and CDR2 as SMNVEV (reference sequence). The CDR3 runs to 18 residues. The CDR3 region is CASSPGLAAVRSPETQYF. In DNA form, the CDR3 reads TGTGCCAGCAGTCCCGGACTAGCGGCAGTTAGGTCCCCAGAGACCCAGTACTTC.

The rearrangement joins TRBV3-1 (or the pseudogene TRBV3-2) to TRBJ2-7; tentative D call: TRBD1 (6 bases). V gave up 3 bases and J gave up 0 bases, with 9 bases separating them. The CDR3 has 14 residues. Looked up from germline, CDR1 is LGHDT and CDR2 is YNNKEL (reference sequence). CDR3 sequence reads: CASSHRDTSYEQYF. CDR3 DNA: TGTGCCAGCAGCCACCGGGACACCTCCTACGAGCAGTACTTC.

The chain has TRBV3-1 (or the pseudogene TRBV3-2) and TRBJ1-6, with 7 positions matching TRBD1. The CDR3 length is 14 residues. CDR1 is LGHDT and CDR2 is YNNKEL in the germline V gene (reference sequence). V was pared by 1 base and J by 9 bases, with 3 bases of the junction left unmatched. The CDR3 region is CASSQVNRGSPLHF. The CDR3 region has the DNA TGTGCCAGCAGCCAAGTAAACAGGGGTTCACCCCTCCACTTT.

The chain joins TRBV2 to TRBJ1-4; TRBD1 is a possible D gene (5 bases). This CDR3 region has 12 residues. Deletions cut 9 bases from V and 5 bases from J, with 10 bases between. Germline assignment: CDR1 SNHLY and CDR2 FYNNEI. CDR3 region: CASQGSNEKLFF. CDR3 in DNA: TGTGCCAGTCAGGGATCCAATGAAAAACTGTTTTTT.

The gene calls are TRBV5-6 and TRBJ2-1; 12 bases line up with TRBD2. Losses at the gene ends were 1 base for V and 3 bases for J; bases not matched to a gene: 2. CDR3 length: 16 residues. CDR1 SGHDT and CDR2 YYEEEE come from the germline V gene. The CDR3 sequence: CASSLRLAGDYNEQFF. Here the CDR3 DNA reads TGTGCCAGCAGCTTGAGACTAGCGGGGGACTACAATGAGCAGTTCTTC.

This clone occurred once. J is TRBJ2-2 and V is TRBV24-1, with 8 bases aligning to TRBD1. The CDR3 sequence is 15 residues long. V was pared by 4 bases and J by 9 bases, with 9 bases of the junction left unmatched. Germline-derived CDR1 and CDR2 are KGHDR and SFDVKD. The CDR3 region has the DNA TGTGCCACCAGTGAACCCGGGACAGGTGGTTGGGAGCTGTTTTTT. As protein: CATSEPGTGGWELFF.

The V gene is TRBV5-1, the J gene TRBJ2-2, with 7 positions matching TRBD2. This CDR3 comprises 16 residues. The V gene end was trimmed by 4 bases and the J gene end by 6 bases; junction bases not matched to a gene: 12. Germline V gene data show CDR1 as SGHRS and CDR2 as YFSETQ. The CDR3 nucleotides are TGCGCCAGCAGCCGGGAGGCTAGCCAGGCGTCCGGGGAGCTGTTTTTT. Residues: CASSREASQASGELFF.

This clone was recorded a few times. The gene calls are TRBV7-2 and TRBJ1-6; TRBD1 matches 9 bases. Germline V gives CDR1 SGHTA, CDR2 FQGNSA. The CDR3 contains 17 residues. The ends lost 1 base at V and 7 bases at J; junction bases unmatched: 8. The CDR3 spells CASSLEDRGYRNSPLHF. The CDR3 bases are TGTGCCAGCAGCTTAGAGGACAGGGGTTATAGGAATTCACCCCTCCACTTT.

The V and J genes are TRBV28 and TRBJ2-5; TRBD2 matches 7 bases. With V trimmed by 3 bases and J by 1 base, 2 bases remained unmatched. The CDR3 has 14 amino acids. Per the germline V gene, CDR1 is MDHEN and CDR2 is SYDVKM. The CDR3 nucleotides read TGTGCCAGCAGTTTCGGCGGGAGCCAAGAGACCCAGTACTTC. This codes for CASSFGGSQETQYF.

This clone was counted a few times. The J gene is TRBJ2-7, the V gene TRBV23-1; 7 nucleotides match TRBD2. TRBV23-1 is an open reading frame whose function is uncertain. The trim removed 0 bases at V and 0 bases at J, leaving 5 bases unmatched. CDR3 length equals 16 residues. The CDR3 sequence: CASSQSRGTNSYEQYF. CDR3 bases: TGCGCCAGCAGTCAATCGCGGGGGACCAACTCCTACGAGCAGTACTTC.

The rearrangement uses TRBV6-1 and TRBJ1-2; D is uncertain. Looked up from germline, CDR1 is MNHNS and CDR2 is SASEGT. The CDR3 is 14 amino acids. V shed 2 bases and J shed 4 bases, with 11 bases lying between them. The CDR3 DNA reads as TGTGCCAGCAGTGAACGAAGTGGCCTCTATGGCTACACCTTC. Protein sequence: CASSERSGLYGYTF.